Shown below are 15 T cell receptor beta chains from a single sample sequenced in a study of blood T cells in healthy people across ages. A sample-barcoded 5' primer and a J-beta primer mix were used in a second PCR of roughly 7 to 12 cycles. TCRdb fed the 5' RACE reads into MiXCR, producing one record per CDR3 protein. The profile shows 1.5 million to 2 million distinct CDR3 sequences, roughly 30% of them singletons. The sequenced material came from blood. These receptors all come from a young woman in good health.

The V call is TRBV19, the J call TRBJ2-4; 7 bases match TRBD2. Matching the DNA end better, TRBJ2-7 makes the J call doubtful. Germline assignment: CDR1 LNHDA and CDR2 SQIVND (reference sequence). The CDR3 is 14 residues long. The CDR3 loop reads CASSMRGTDFEQYF. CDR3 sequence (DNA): TGTGCCAGTAGTATGCGGGGGACCGATTTCGAGCAGTACTTC.

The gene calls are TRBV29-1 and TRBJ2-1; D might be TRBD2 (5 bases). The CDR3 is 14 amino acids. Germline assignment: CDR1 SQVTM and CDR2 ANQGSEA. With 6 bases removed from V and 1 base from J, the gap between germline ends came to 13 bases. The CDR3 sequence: CSVADSGSYNEQFF. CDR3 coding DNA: TGCAGCGTGGCGGACTCGGGTTCCTACAATGAGCAGTTCTTC.

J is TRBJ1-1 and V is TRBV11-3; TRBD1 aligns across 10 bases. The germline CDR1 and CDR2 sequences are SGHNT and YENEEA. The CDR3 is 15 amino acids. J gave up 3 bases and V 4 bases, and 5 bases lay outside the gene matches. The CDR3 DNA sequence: TGTGCCAGCAGCTCACGGGGACAGGGGTACACTGAAGCTTTCTTT. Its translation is CASSSRGQGYTEAFF.

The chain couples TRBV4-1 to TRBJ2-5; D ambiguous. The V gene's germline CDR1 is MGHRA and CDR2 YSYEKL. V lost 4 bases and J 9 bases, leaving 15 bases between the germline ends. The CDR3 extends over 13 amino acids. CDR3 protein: CASSRTLHEAQYF. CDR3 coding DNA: TGCGCCAGCAGCCGAACGTTACACGAGGCCCAGTACTTC.

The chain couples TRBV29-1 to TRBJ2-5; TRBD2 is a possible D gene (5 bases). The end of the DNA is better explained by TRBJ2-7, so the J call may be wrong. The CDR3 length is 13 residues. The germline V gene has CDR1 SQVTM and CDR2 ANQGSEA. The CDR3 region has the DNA TGCAGCGTTGAAGAGGAGGAGAACTACGAGCAGTACTTC. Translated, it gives CSVEEEENYEQYF.

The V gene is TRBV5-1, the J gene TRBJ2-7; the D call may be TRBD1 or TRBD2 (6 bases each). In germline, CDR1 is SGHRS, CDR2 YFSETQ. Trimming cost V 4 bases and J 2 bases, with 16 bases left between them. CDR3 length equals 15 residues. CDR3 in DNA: TGCGCCAGCAGCGGGGGGCCTGGAGAAACCTACGAGCAGTACTTC. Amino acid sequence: CASSGGPGETYEQYF.

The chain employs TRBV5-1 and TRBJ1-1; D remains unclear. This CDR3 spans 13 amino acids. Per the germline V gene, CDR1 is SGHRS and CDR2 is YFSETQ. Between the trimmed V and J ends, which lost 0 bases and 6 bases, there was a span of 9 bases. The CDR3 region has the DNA TGCGCCAGCAGCTTGGAGTGGGCAGCTGAAGCTTTCTTT. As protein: CASSLEWAAEAFF.

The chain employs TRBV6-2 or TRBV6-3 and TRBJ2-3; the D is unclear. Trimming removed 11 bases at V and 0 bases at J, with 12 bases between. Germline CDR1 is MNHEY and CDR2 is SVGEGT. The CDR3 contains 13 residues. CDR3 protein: CALRPTSTDTQYF. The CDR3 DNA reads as TGTGCCCTCCGACCCACTAGCACAGATACGCAGTATTTT.

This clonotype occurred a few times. The CDR3 protein is CASSEIVRTNSPLHF. The CDR3 DNA reads TGTGCCAGCAGTGAAATTGTACGGACTAATTCACCCCTCCACTTT. The J gene is TRBJ1-6, the V gene TRBV6-1; D uncertain. The length of the CDR3 is 15 residues. Deletions cut 2 bases from V and 6 bases from J, with 11 bases between. Per the germline V gene, CDR1 is MNHNS and CDR2 is SASEGT.

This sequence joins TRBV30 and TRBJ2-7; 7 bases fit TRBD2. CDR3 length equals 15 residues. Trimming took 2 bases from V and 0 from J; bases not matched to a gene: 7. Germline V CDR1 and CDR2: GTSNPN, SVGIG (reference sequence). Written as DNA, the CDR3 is TGTGCCTGGAGTACTCGGGCTAGCGGCTCCTACGAGCAGTACTTC. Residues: CAWSTRASGSYEQYF. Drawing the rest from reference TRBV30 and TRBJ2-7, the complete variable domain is SQTIHQWPATLVQPVGSPLSLECTVEGTSNPNLYWYRQAAGRGLQLLFYSVGIGQISSEVPQNLSASRPQDRQFILSSKKLLLSDSGFYLCAWSTRASGSYEQYFGPGTRLTVT.

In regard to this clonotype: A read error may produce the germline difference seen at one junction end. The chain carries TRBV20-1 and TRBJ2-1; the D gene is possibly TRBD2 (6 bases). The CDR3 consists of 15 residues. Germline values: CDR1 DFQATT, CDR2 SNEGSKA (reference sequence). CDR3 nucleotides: TGCAGTACTAGAGAGGCGGGGTTATCCTACAATGAGCAGTTCTTC. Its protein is CSTREAGLSYNEQFF.

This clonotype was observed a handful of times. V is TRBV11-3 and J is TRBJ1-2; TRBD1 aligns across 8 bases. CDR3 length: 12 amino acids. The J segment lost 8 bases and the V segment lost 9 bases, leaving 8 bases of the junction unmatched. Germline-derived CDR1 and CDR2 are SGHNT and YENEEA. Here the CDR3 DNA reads TGTGCCAGAAGGGACAGGCCCGACGGCTACACCTTC. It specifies CARRDRPDGYTF.

The CDR3 protein is CSARGFGGSKNIQYF. The CDR3 DNA follows: TGCAGTGCTAGAGGCTTTGGGGGGTCCAAAAACATTCAGTACTTC. The rearrangement links TRBV20-1 to TRBJ2-4; possibly TRBD2 for D (6 bases). CDR1 and CDR2 (germline): DFQATT, SNEGSKA (reference sequence). There are 15 residues in the CDR3. V lost 1 base and J lost 2, with 12 bases in between.

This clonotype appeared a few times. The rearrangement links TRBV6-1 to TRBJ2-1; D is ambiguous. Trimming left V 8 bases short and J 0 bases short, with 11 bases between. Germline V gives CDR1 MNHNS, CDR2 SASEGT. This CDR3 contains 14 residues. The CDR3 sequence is CASRLSYSYNEQFF. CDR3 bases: TGTGCCAGCCGACTGTCATACTCCTACAATGAGCAGTTCTTC.

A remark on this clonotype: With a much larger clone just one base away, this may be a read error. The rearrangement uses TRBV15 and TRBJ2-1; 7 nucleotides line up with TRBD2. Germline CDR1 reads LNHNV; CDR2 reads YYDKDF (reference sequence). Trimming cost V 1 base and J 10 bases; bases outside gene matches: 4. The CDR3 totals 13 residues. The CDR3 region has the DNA TGTGCCACCAGCAGAGGGGCGCGGGAGGAGCAGTTCTTC. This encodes CATSRGAREEQFF.